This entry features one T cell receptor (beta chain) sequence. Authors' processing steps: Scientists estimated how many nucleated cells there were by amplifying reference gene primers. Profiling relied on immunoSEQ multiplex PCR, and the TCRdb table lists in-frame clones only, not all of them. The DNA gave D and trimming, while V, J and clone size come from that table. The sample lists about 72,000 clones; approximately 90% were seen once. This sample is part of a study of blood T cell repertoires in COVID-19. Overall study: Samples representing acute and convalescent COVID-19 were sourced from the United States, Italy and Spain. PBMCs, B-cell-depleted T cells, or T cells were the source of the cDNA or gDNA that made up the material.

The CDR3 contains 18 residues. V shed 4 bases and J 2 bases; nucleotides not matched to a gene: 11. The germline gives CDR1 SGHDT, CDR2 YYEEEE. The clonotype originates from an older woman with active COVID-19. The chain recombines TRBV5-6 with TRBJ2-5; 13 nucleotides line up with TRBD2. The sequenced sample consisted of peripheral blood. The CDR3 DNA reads TGTGCCAGCAGCCAATCCTGGACTAGCGGGAGCCTGCAAGAGACCCAGTACTTC. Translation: CASSQSWTSGSLQETQYF.